Below, 20 T cell receptor beta chains from the same sample are listed, as sequenced in a study of memory CD4+ T cells and cytomegalovirus serostatus. Here immunoSEQ multiplex PCR was the method, and the copy in TCRdb shows in-frame clones only, minus some. The table records about 57,000 clones, around 85% of them present only once. The sort gate was single viable CD3+CD4+CD8-CD45RO+ cells for memory CD4+ T cells. The sample comprised memory CD4+ T cells from blood. Every receptor here comes from an adult in good health and CMV-seronegative.

The rearrangement joins TRBV4-1 to TRBJ2-6, with D possibly called TRBD1 or TRBD2 (5 bases each). CDR3 length: 18 residues. The germline V gene has CDR1 MGHRA and CDR2 YSYEKL. V was trimmed by 0 bases and J by 0 bases, leaving 12 bases between them. The CDR3 loop is CASSQEGDGFSGANVLTF. The CDR3 region has the DNA TGCGCCAGCAGCCAAGAAGGGGACGGTTTCTCTGGGGCCAACGTCCTGACTTTC.

The chain couples TRBV18 to TRBJ1-5, with 7 bases identical to TRBD1. Germline V gene sequence: CDR1 KGHSH, CDR2 LQKENI. The ends lost 4 bases at V and 4 bases at J; junction bases unmatched: 7. The CDR3 has 15 residues. CDR3 nucleotides: TGTGCCAGCTCACAGGAGGGGGCAAGGAATCAGCCCCAGCATTTT. Translated, it gives CASSQEGARNQPQHF.

V is TRBV28 and J is TRBJ1-2; 7 bases align to TRBD1. The germline V gene encodes CDR1 MDHEN and CDR2 SYDVKM. The CDR3 runs 13 residues. V lost 5 bases and J lost 5; bases outside the gene matches: 5. The CDR3 spells CASSAGQQYGYTF. The CDR3 nucleotides are TGTGCCAGCAGTGCGGGACAGCAATATGGCTACACCTTC.

The V and J genes are TRBV19 and TRBJ2-1; D call uncertain. From germline, CDR1 is LNHDA and CDR2 SQIVND (reference sequence). The germline V and J ends were trimmed by 4 bases and 7 bases, with 8 bases remaining between them. The CDR3 totals 12 residues. The CDR3 protein is CASSTRRNEQFF. In nucleotides, the CDR3 is TGTGCCAGTAGTACCCGAAGGAATGAGCAGTTCTTC. The entire variable domain, with the rest obtained from reference TRBV19 and TRBJ2-1, is as follows: DGGITQSPKYLFRKEGQNVTLSCEQNLNHDAMYWYRQDPGQGLRLIYYSQIVNDFQKGDIAEGYSVSREKKESFPLTVTSAQKNPTAFYLCASSTRRNEQFFGPGTRLTVL.

The chain couples TRBV7-2 to TRBJ2-3; a possible D gene is TRBD1 (5 bases). Germline CDR1 is SGHTA and CDR2 is FQGNSA. The V gene lost 5 bases and the J gene lost 3 bases, with 9 bases spanning the gap. This CDR3 comprises 13 residues. CDR3 protein: CASSVDRTDTQYF. CDR3 coding DNA: TGTGCCAGCAGCGTAGACAGAACAGATACGCAGTATTTT.

This chain uses TRBV29-1 with TRBJ1-2, with D maybe TRBD1 (5 bases). This CDR3 has 14 residues. The germline gives CDR1 SQVTM, CDR2 ANQGSEA. V was cut by 3 bases and J by 5 bases, with 16 bases left in between. CDR3 loop: CSVDGGAGLYGYTF. The DNA for the CDR3 is TGCAGCGTTGATGGCGGGGCAGGGCTTTATGGCTACACCTTC.

This clone has just one count. This may be a read error, as it is one base from a much larger clone. The chain joins TRBV10-3 to TRBJ2-7; D unclear. The germline gives CDR1 ENHRY, CDR2 SYGVKD. V was pared by 7 bases and J by 6 bases, with 22 bases between. CDR3 length: 15 amino acids. As DNA, the CDR3 is TGTGCCATCAACGATGTCGGAAAGGGTAGTGGCGAGCAGTACTTC. It is translated as CAINDVGKGSGEQYF.

The chain couples TRBV7-9 to TRBJ2-7; no definite D call. This CDR3 region has 11 residues. The V gene lost 1 base and the J gene lost 4 bases, with 2 bases spanning the gap. Germline lookup yields CDR1 SEHNR and CDR2 FQNEAQ (reference sequence). Written as DNA, the CDR3 is TGTGCCAGCAGCTTAGAGTACGAGCAGTACTTC. This encodes CASSLEYEQYF.

This clone was counted once. The chain couples TRBV5-1 to TRBJ1-4; D not resolved. This CDR3 contains 12 residues. Germline V lookup: CDR1 SGHRS, CDR2 YFSETQ. V was trimmed by 5 bases and J by 10 bases, leaving 12 bases between them. CDR3 protein: CASRLDRGKLFF. The CDR3 nucleotides are TGCGCCAGCAGACTTGACCGCGGAAAACTGTTTTTT.

The chain is built from TRBV19 and TRBJ1-1; 7 bases fit TRBD1. Germline values: CDR1 LNHDA, CDR2 SQIVND (reference sequence). The CDR3 is 14 amino acids. The junction had 5 bases not matched to a gene; V was cut back by 7 bases and J by 0 bases. CDR3 amino acids: CASIQGGMNTEAFF. In DNA, the CDR3 is TGTGCCAGTATCCAGGGGGGCATGAACACTGAAGCTTTCTTT.

This clone appeared a few times. For the CDR3, the DNA is TGCGCCAGCAGCCCCGACAGCCCCTACAATGAGCAGTTCTTC. Amino acids: CASSPDSPYNEQFF. The chain links TRBV5-1 to TRBJ2-1, with a tentative D call TRBD1 (5 bases). V dropped 4 bases and J dropped 2 bases, with 10 bases sitting between them. Per the germline V gene, CDR1 is SGHRS and CDR2 is YFSETQ. This CDR3 comprises 14 residues.

This chain uses TRBV5-1 with TRBJ2-7; 11 nucleotides agree with TRBD1. J gave up 3 bases and V 0 bases, and 2 bases lay outside the gene matches. This CDR3 has 15 residues. From germline, CDR1 is SGHRS and CDR2 YFSETQ. CDR3 sequence: CASSLGGTGGYEQYF. The CDR3 nucleotides are TGCGCCAGCAGCTTGGGCGGGACAGGGGGCTACGAGCAGTACTTC.

This clone turned up a few times. J is TRBJ2-5 and V is TRBV12-5, with 7 bases lining up with TRBD1. CDR1 is LGHNT and CDR2 is FRNRAP in the germline V gene. This CDR3 has 13 amino acids. After removal of 4 bases from V and 3 bases from J, the junction contained 2 bases not matched to a gene. CDR3 in amino acids: CASGSDRKETQYF. DNA of the CDR3: TGTGCTAGTGGTTCGGACAGGAAAGAGACCCAGTACTTC.

The chain is built from TRBV7-4 and TRBJ2-1, with 11 positions matching TRBD1. Germline CDR1 SGHVT, CDR2 SQSDAQ. The junction had 12 bases not matched to a gene; V was cut back by 5 bases and J by 0 bases. CDR3 size: 19 residues. In DNA form, the CDR3 reads TGTGCCAGCAGCCCTTTGGACAGGGGGCATTTAGTCTCCTACAATGAGCAGTTCTTC. It yields the protein CASSPLDRGHLVSYNEQFF. Together with reference TRBV7-4 and TRBJ2-1, the CDR3 gives the full variable domain: GAGVSQSPRYKVAKRGRDVALRCDSISGHVTLYWYRQTLGQGSEVLTYSQSDAQRDKSGRPSGRFSAERPERSVSTLKIQRTEQGDSAVYLCASSPLDRGHLVSYNEQFFGPGTRLTVL.

The chain combines TRBV10-3 with TRBJ1-5; 9 positions match TRBD1. V gave up 5 bases and J gave up 2 bases; unmatched junction bases: 19. The CDR3 sequence is 20 residues long. Per the germline V gene, CDR1 is ENHRY and CDR2 is SYGVKD. CDR3 coding DNA: TGTGCCATCAGTCCCGGGACAGGGATTGCTAGCCCCGTGGGCAATCAGCCCCAGCATTTT. It translates to CAISPGTGIASPVGNQPQHF.

The rearrangement joins TRBV2 to TRBJ1-2; the D is unclear. The germline V gene has CDR1 SNHLY and CDR2 FYNNEI. V was trimmed by 1 base and J by 5 bases, leaving 2 bases between them. This CDR3 is 11 amino acids long. DNA for the CDR3: TGTGCCAGCAGTGAAGAGTATGGCTACACCTTC. This sequence encodes CASSEEYGYTF.

V gene TRBV30 combines with J gene TRBJ2-1; D remains ambiguous. The CDR3 has 13 residues. Trimming left V 5 bases short and J 8 bases short, with 16 bases between. Germline lookup yields CDR1 GTSNPN and CDR2 SVGIG (reference sequence). The CDR3 DNA follows: TGTGCCTGGGACCACGGTGCAGTGGATGAGCAGTTCTTC. Translating it yields CAWDHGAVDEQFF.

The chain links TRBV19 to TRBJ2-1; D not certain. V was pared by 4 bases and J by 9 bases, with 7 bases between. CDR3 length: 11 residues. The germline V gene encodes CDR1 LNHDA and CDR2 SQIVND (reference sequence). The CDR3 reads CASSSLGEQFF. The CDR3 DNA sequence: TGTGCCAGTAGTAGTCTGGGTGAGCAGTTCTTC.

The chain recombines TRBV12-5 with TRBJ1-2, with 7 bases aligning to TRBD1. Trimming at V came to 7 bases and at J to 3 bases, leaving 5 bases not matched to a gene. The CDR3 extends over 13 amino acids. The germline CDR1 and CDR2 sequences are LGHNT and FRNRAP. As DNA, the CDR3 is TGTGCTAGTGTCAAAGGGACAGACTATGGCTACACCTTC. This encodes CASVKGTDYGYTF.

The DNA of the CDR3 is TGTGCCAGCAGCCAAAAACGTTGGCAGTTCTTC. It specifies CASSQKRWQFF. The chain combines TRBV14 with TRBJ2-1; unclear D gene. The CDR3 runs 11 residues. V was shortened by 2 bases and J by 12 bases, with 8 bases between the two germline ends. The germline CDR1 and CDR2 sequences are SGHDN and FVKESK.